The 30 T cell receptor beta chains listed next were all sequenced from one sample in a study of blood T cell repertoires in COVID-19. Only in-frame clones appear in the TCRdb table, and some are missing; sequencing was by immunoSEQ multiplex PCR. The sample comprises over 150,000 clones, approximately 90% of which are singletons, and around 1.2% rests with the top ten. Sequences were obtained from peripheral blood. Receptors originate from a man aged 25-45 years with acute or convalescent COVID-19.

This clone appeared a few times. The rearrangement links TRBV2 to TRBJ1-1, with 8 nucleotides matching TRBD1. The germline V gene encodes CDR1 SNHLY and CDR2 FYNNEI. The ends lost 5 bases at V and 9 bases at J; junction bases unmatched: 11. The CDR3 sequence is 14 residues long. CDR3 DNA: TGTGCCAGCAGTCAATCCGGGACAGGACTGCAAGCTTTCTTT. This codes for CASSQSGTGLQAFF. Filled out from reference TRBV2 and TRBJ1-1, the complete variable domain reads EPEVTQTPSHQVTQMGQEVILRCVPISNHLYFYWYRQILGQKVEFLVSFYNNEISEKSEIFDDQFSVERPDGSNFTLKIRSTKLEDSAMYFCASSQSGTGLQAFFGQGTRLTVV.

This clone is a singleton in its sample. V usage is TRBV30 and J usage is TRBJ1-1; tentatively, D is TRBD1 (6 bases). V lost 3 bases, J lost 7 bases, and 9 bases lay in between. Germline values: CDR1 GTSNPN, CDR2 SVGIG (reference sequence). This CDR3 contains 11 residues. CDR3 loop: CAWRTGFEAFF. The CDR3 nucleotides are TGTGCCTGGAGGACAGGTTTTGAAGCTTTCTTT.

This rearrangement joins TRBV3-1 (or the pseudogene TRBV3-2) to TRBJ2-1, with 10 bases fitting TRBD2. CDR3 size: 16 residues. V lost 0 bases to trimming and J lost 7 bases; unmatched junction nucleotides: 6. Per the germline V gene, CDR1 is LGHDT and CDR2 is YNNKEL (reference sequence). CDR3 nucleotide sequence: TGTGCCAGCAGCCAAGATCCGCTAGCGGGAGTGAATGAGCAGTTCTTC. Amino acid sequence: CASSQDPLAGVNEQFF.

The chain joins TRBV9 to TRBJ2-1; a weak D match, TRBD2 (5 bases). The CDR3 contains 16 residues. The germline CDR1 and CDR2 sequences are SGDLS and YYNGEE. Trimming left V 3 bases short and J 2 bases short, with 15 bases between. The CDR3 region has the DNA TGTGCCAGCAGCGGCCGTGGGGAGCGGACCTACAATGAGCAGTTCTTC. It is translated as CASSGRGERTYNEQFF.

The rearrangement uses TRBV24-1 and TRBJ1-2; 8 bases are shared with TRBD1. In germline, CDR1 is KGHDR, CDR2 SFDVKD. This CDR3 is built from 15 residues. J lost 8 bases, V lost 5 bases, and 12 bases had no gene match. The CDR3 DNA is TGTGCCACCAGTGCCCCCGGGACAGGCTCTGGGGGCTACACCTTC. It translates to CATSAPGTGSGGYTF.

This chain links TRBV4-1 with TRBJ1-2, with unresolved D. V was pared by 0 bases and J by 6 bases, with 11 bases between. This CDR3 has 14 amino acids. The germline CDR1 and CDR2 sequences are MGHRA and YSYEKL. CDR3 sequence: CASSQEARGDGYTF. The CDR3 DNA reads as TGCGCCAGCAGCCAAGAGGCGAGAGGTGATGGCTACACCTTC.

The CDR3 reads CASSISGQSYEQYF. CDR3 DNA: TGTGCCAGTAGTATTTCGGGACAGTCCTACGAGCAGTACTTC. This chain connects TRBV19 to TRBJ2-7, with TRBD1 matching over 7 bases. This CDR3 comprises 14 residues. Losses at the gene ends were 3 bases for V and 1 base for J; bases not matched to a gene: 3. Looked up from germline, CDR1 is LNHDA and CDR2 is SQIVND (reference sequence).

The rearrangement joins TRBV12-3 or TRBV12-4 to TRBJ1-1, with 7 bases identical to TRBD1. The CDR3 is 13 amino acids. V shed 5 bases, J shed 4 bases, and the junction held 4 bases outside the gene matches. CDR3 sequence (DNA): TGTGCCAGCAGTCCTAGACAGGGCACTGAAGCTTTCTTT. Amino acids: CASSPRQGTEAFF.

DNA for the CDR3: TGTGCCAGCAGGCTAGCGGGGGAGCTGTTTTTT. Translated: CASRLAGELFF. V gene TRBV25-1 combines with J gene TRBJ2-2; tentatively, D is TRBD2 (6 bases). V was clipped by 6 bases and J by 8 bases, with 7 bases between them. Germline V lookup: CDR1 MGHDK, CDR2 SYGVNS. CDR3 length: 11 residues. The full variable domain, completed using reference TRBV25-1 and TRBJ2-2, is EADIYQTPRYLVIGTGKKITLECSQTMGHDKMYWYQQDPGMELHLIHYSYGVNSTEKGDLSSESTVSRIRTEHFPLTLESARPSHTSQYLCASRLAGELFFGEGSRLTVL.

The chain links TRBV18 to TRBJ1-1; a possible D gene is TRBD1 (5 bases). This CDR3 comprises 15 residues. The V end lost 0 bases, the J end lost 1 base, and 9 bases lay between the germline ends. The germline V gene encodes CDR1 KGHSH and CDR2 LQKENI. The CDR3 is CASSPPGATNTEAFF. The CDR3 bases are TGTGCCAGCTCACCACCAGGGGCTACGAACACTGAAGCTTTCTTT.

The chain couples TRBV29-1 to TRBJ1-1; 8 positions match TRBD1. V lost 4 bases and J lost 2; bases outside the gene matches: 3. Looked up from germline, CDR1 is SQVTM and CDR2 is ANQGSEA. The CDR3 totals 13 residues. The CDR3 loop is CSVAPGGNTEAFF. DNA of the CDR3: TGCAGCGTTGCTCCAGGGGGCAACACTGAAGCTTTCTTT.

This clone is a singleton in its sample. This chain joins TRBV19 and TRBJ1-1, with 7 bases identical to TRBD1. Germline V CDR1 and CDR2: LNHDA, SQIVND (reference sequence). The CDR3 runs 15 residues. V gave up 3 bases and J gave up 7 bases; unmatched junction bases: 11. In DNA form, the CDR3 reads TGTGCCAGTAGTATCCTGACAGGGTTCGGAGATGAAGCTTTCTTT. Protein: CASSILTGFGDEAFF. The full variable domain, rest sourced from reference TRBV19 and TRBJ1-1, is DGGITQSPKYLFRKEGQNVTLSCEQNLNHDAMYWYRQDPGQGLRLIYYSQIVNDFQKGDIAEGYSVSREKKESFPLTVTSAQKNPTAFYLCASSILTGFGDEAFFGQGTRLTVV.

J is TRBJ2-1 and V is TRBV6-6, with 7 bases matching TRBD1. CDR1 is MNHNY and CDR2 is SVGAGI in the germline V gene (reference sequence). The trim removed 5 bases at V and 0 bases at J, leaving 4 bases unmatched. The CDR3 totals 15 residues. CDR3 protein: CASSPQGVSYNEQFF. The CDR3 DNA is TGTGCCAGCAGTCCCCAGGGGGTCTCCTACAATGAGCAGTTCTTC.

This rearrangement joins TRBV5-4 to TRBJ2-1; maybe TRBD1 (6 bases). V lost 7 bases and J lost 6, with 17 bases in between. CDR1 and CDR2 from the germline V gene are SGHNT and YYREEE (reference sequence). The CDR3 totals 14 residues. In nucleotides, the CDR3 is TGTGCCAGCTTCAGGGGCGGTTTAAGCAATGAGCAGTTCTTC. Translated, it gives CASFRGGLSNEQFF.

The chain is built from TRBV27 and TRBJ2-2; 8 bases are a match to TRBD1. Germline CDR1 reads MNHEY; CDR2 reads SMNVEV (reference sequence). V lost 3 bases, J lost 1 base, and 7 bases stayed unmatched. This CDR3 contains 17 residues. CDR3 amino acids: CASSFIPGTGNTGELFF. CDR3 in DNA: TGTGCCAGCAGTTTCATTCCCGGGACAGGGAACACCGGGGAGCTGTTTTTT.

The gene calls are TRBV7-9 and TRBJ2-4; 9 bases fit TRBD1. CDR1 is SEHNR and CDR2 is FQNEAQ in the germline V gene (reference sequence). CDR3 length equals 14 residues. The V and J ends lost 6 bases and 6 bases, in that order; junction bases with no gene match: 6. The CDR3 nucleotides are TGTGCCAGCAGTCTGGGACAGGGAGGAAACATTCAGTACTTC. It encodes CASSLGQGGNIQYF. The full variable domain, with the rest looked up from reference TRBV7-9 and TRBJ2-4, is DTGVSQNPRHKITKRGQNVTFRCDPISEHNRLYWYRQTLGQGPEFLTYFQNEAQLEKSRLLSDRFSAERPKGSFSTLEIQRTEQGDSAMYLCASSLGQGGNIQYFGAGTRLSVL.

The V call is TRBV6-5, the J call TRBJ1-3; a possible D gene is TRBD1 (6 bases). V lost 6 bases, J lost 0 bases, and 12 bases lay in between. CDR1 is MNHEY, CDR2 SVGAGI, per germline. The CDR3 totals 15 residues. The DNA for the CDR3 is TGTGCCAGCAGCGGACAGCGCTTCTCTGGAAACACCATATATTTT. This gives the protein CASSGQRFSGNTIYF.

The rearrangement links TRBV28 to TRBJ1-1, with D maybe TRBD1 (6 bases). Germline-derived CDR1 and CDR2 are MDHEN and SYDVKM. CDR3 length: 16 amino acids. V lost 8 bases and J lost 2, with 21 bases in between. The CDR3 region has the DNA TGTGCCAGCGTTTTAAGGGTGAGGGGGTCTAACACTGAAGCTTTCTTT. This encodes CASVLRVRGSNTEAFF.

In this sample, this clone turned up a few times. The CDR3 spells CASSSQGDNSPLHF. CDR3 nucleotides: TGCGCCAGCAGCTCGCAGGGGGATAATTCACCCCTCCACTTT. The chain links TRBV5-1 to TRBJ1-6; 7 nucleotides line up with TRBD1. Germline V gene data show CDR1 as SGHRS and CDR2 as YFSETQ. J gave up 5 bases and V 3 bases, and 2 bases lay outside the gene matches. The CDR3 loop spans 14 amino acids.

A single count supports this clone. The genes are TRBV6-4 and TRBJ1-4; D is unclear. This CDR3 has 15 residues. Germline V gene sequence: CDR1 MRHNA, CDR2 SNTAGT. Between the trimmed V and J ends, which lost 6 bases and 4 bases, there was a span of 15 bases. The CDR3 coding sequence is TGTGCCAGCAGGGCCCGGGAACAGAGTAATGAAAAACTGTTTTTT. Translation gives CASRAREQSNEKLFF.

The rearrangement uses TRBV9 and TRBJ1-1; 7 positions match TRBD1. After removal of 4 bases from V and 3 bases from J, the junction contained 6 bases not matched to a gene. Germline V gene lookup returns CDR1 SGDLS and CDR2 YYNGEE. This CDR3 spans 14 amino acids. CDR3 DNA sequence: TGTGCCAGCAGCTCTCTTGACAGGGACACTGAAGCTTTCTTT. Its translation is CASSSLDRDTEAFF.

This clone was counted only a few times. V and J are TRBV10-3 and TRBJ1-1; the match to TRBD1 covers 8 bases. The germline V gene has CDR1 ENHRY and CDR2 SYGVKD. Germline trimming cut 8 bases from V and 1 base from J; bases unmatched to any gene: 3. The CDR3 sequence is 13 residues long. CDR3 residues: CAIGGTGNTEAFF. CDR3 sequence (DNA): TGTGCCATCGGAGGGACAGGGAACACTGAAGCTTTCTTT.

On this clone itself: This specimen includes other DNA sequences encoding the same CDR3. The chain combines TRBV30 with TRBJ2-7; the match to TRBD2 covers 8 bases. J lost 2 bases, V lost 0 bases, and 0 bases had no gene match. The V gene's germline CDR1 is GTSNPN and CDR2 SVGIG (reference sequence). This CDR3 is 13 amino acids long. This CDR3 is CAWSVSGAYEQYF. The CDR3 nucleotides read TGTGCCTGGAGTGTTAGCGGGGCCTACGAGCAGTACTTC.

The J gene is TRBJ2-7, the V gene TRBV3-1 (or the pseudogene TRBV3-2), with 9 bases identical to TRBD2. The CDR3 is 16 amino acids. The V segment lost 0 bases and the J segment 4 bases; nucleotides outside the gene matches: 7. Per the germline V gene, CDR1 is LGHDT and CDR2 is YNNKEL (reference sequence). Here the CDR3 DNA reads TGTGCCAGCAGCCAAGATCTGGTAGCGGGGGCATACGAGCAGTACTTC. This sequence encodes CASSQDLVAGAYEQYF.

In its sample, this clone was seen once. The chain carries TRBV13 and TRBJ2-3; D is ambiguous. The V gene's germline CDR1 is PRHDT and CDR2 FYEKMQ (reference sequence). The CDR3 is 16 amino acids. V was clipped by 0 bases and J by 2 bases, with 12 bases between them. CDR3 in amino acids: CASSLGLATATDTQYF. CDR3 DNA sequence: TGTGCCAGCAGCTTAGGATTGGCAACCGCCACAGATACGCAGTATTTT.

The rearrangement links TRBV6-5 to TRBJ1-1, with a weak D call TRBD1 (5 bases). V lost 2 bases, J lost 2 bases, and 15 bases lay in between. Germline assignment: CDR1 MNHEY and CDR2 SVGAGI. The CDR3 loop spans 16 amino acids. This CDR3 is CASSYRTVGANTEAFF. The CDR3 coding sequence is TGTGCCAGCAGTTACCGAACAGTAGGGGCTAACACTGAAGCTTTCTTT.

This clone was counted a few times. CDR3 amino acids: CASSPTPLVGATEAFF. CDR3 DNA: TGTGCCAGTAGTCCCACCCCTCTAGTGGGAGCCACTGAAGCTTTCTTT. The chain has TRBV19 and TRBJ1-1; D not resolved. There are 16 residues in the CDR3. Germline V lookup: CDR1 LNHDA, CDR2 SQIVND (reference sequence). The germline V and J ends were trimmed by 5 bases and 4 bases, with 20 bases remaining between them.

The chain joins TRBV2 to TRBJ1-4; D gene uncertain. Per germline, CDR1 SNHLY and CDR2 FYNNEI. The CDR3 has 13 residues. Trimming took 5 bases from V and 7 from J, leaving 11 bases between them. The CDR3 protein is CASSRTGREKLFF. The CDR3 nucleotides read TGTGCCAGCAGTCGGACTGGGCGTGAAAAACTGTTTTTT.

The chain uses TRBV6-5 and TRBJ2-1; 12 positions match TRBD2. V was pared by 4 bases and J by 8 bases, with 6 bases of the junction left unmatched. The CDR3 is made up of 15 amino acids. The germline V gene has CDR1 MNHEY and CDR2 SVGAGI. CDR3 in DNA: TGTGCCAGCAGTTTTTCTAGCGGGAGGGGGCATGAGCAGTTCTTC. Amino acid sequence: CASSFSSGRGHEQFF.

V usage is TRBV27 and J usage is TRBJ2-1, with D possibly matching TRBD2 (5 bases). CDR1 MNHEY and CDR2 SMNVEV come from the germline V gene (reference sequence). This CDR3 comprises 14 residues. V was pared by 2 bases and J by 9 bases, with 14 bases between. The CDR3 nucleotides read TGTGCCAGCAGTTTACTAGCTGGATCAGGTGAGCAGTTCTTC. This gives the protein CASSLLAGSGEQFF.